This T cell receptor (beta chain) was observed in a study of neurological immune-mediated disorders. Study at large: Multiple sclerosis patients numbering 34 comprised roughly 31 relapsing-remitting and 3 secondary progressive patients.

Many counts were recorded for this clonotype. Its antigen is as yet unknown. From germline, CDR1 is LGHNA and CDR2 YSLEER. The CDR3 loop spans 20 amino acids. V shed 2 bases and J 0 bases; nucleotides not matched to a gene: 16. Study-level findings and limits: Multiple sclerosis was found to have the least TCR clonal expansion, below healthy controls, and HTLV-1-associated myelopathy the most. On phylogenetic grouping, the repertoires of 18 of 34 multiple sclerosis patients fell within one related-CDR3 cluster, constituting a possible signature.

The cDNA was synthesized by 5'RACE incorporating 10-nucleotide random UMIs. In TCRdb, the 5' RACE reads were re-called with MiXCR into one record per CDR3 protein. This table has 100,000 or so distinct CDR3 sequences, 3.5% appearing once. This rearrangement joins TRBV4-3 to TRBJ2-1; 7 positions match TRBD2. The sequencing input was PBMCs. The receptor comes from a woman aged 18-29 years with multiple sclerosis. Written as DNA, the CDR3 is TGCGCCAGCAGCCAAAGGTTTTGGGGTAGCGGGCCTAGCTCCTACAATGAGCAGTTCTTC. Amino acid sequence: CASSQRFWGSGPSSYNEQFF.